The next 19 T cell receptor beta chains were all read from a single sample in a study of regulatory T cells in long-lasting Graves disease (dated by TCRdb to the early 2020s). This sample's time point label indicates: newly diagnosed GD, antithyroid drugs for less than 3 months. RNA was extracted from PBMCs in TRIzol for both TCR sequencing and RNA sequencing. Library creation used multiplex PCR. Reads for this sample came from an Illumina HiSeq 4000. TCR beta libraries were built with iRepertoire HTBI primers and Arm-PCR amplification of CDR3 regions. TCRdb ran its own pipeline on the public reads, namely fastp trimming at Q25 and MiXCR clone calling, and kept in-frame beta chains. Rows merge per CDR3 protein into single entries with the most common DNA and genes. Recorded for this sample are approximately 400,000 distinct CDR3 sequences; 12% of them occurred a single time. The ten largest clones add up to 18% of the sample.

The data were also submitted as part of a second study, on T cells in Graves' hyperthyroidism and ophthalmopathy.

Material: peripheral blood mononuclear cells (PBMCs), obtained at new diagnosis, from a patient treated with antithyroid drugs. The receptors were gathered from a woman aged 18-29 years with Graves disease. Donor details come from another sample of the same person, matched by shared clones.

This clonotype was picked up many times. The rearrangement uses TRBV12-3 or TRBV12-4 and TRBJ2-5; D gene unclear. V was shortened by 3 bases and J by 5 bases, with 7 bases between the two germline ends. This CDR3 has 12 amino acids. The CDR3 loop reads CASSFSTETQYF. CDR3 nucleotides: TGTGCCAGCAGTTTCTCGACGGAGACCCAGTACTTC.

V usage is TRBV4-3 and J usage is TRBJ2-3; TRBD2 matches 7 bases. Germline CDR1 LGHNA, CDR2 YSLEER. J lost 2 bases, V lost 4 bases, and 3 bases had no gene match. CDR3 length equals 14 residues. CDR3 sequence reads: CASSRGGDTDTQYF. Written as DNA, the CDR3 is TGCGCCAGCAGCCGTGGGGGGGACACAGATACGCAGTATTTT.

V and J are TRBV10-3 and TRBJ2-1; D is possibly TRBD1 (6 bases). CDR3 length: 15 residues. With 0 bases removed from V and 10 bases from J, the gap between germline ends came to 16 bases. The germline V gene has CDR1 ENHRY and CDR2 SYGVKD. Here the CDR3 reads CAISESEIQGPEQFF. CDR3 nucleotide sequence: TGTGCCATCAGTGAGTCGGAGATCCAGGGGCCCGAGCAGTTCTTC.

There are many counts of this clonotype. The rearrangement links TRBV2 to TRBJ2-1, with a possible D match to TRBD2 (6 bases). The CDR3 is 17 residues long. Trimming left V 7 bases short and J 3 bases short, with 22 bases between. Germline loops: CDR1 SNHLY, CDR2 FYNNEI. The CDR3 sequence: CASMTRDSSLGYNEQFF. CDR3 DNA sequence: TGTGCCAGCATGACTAGAGACTCCAGTCTAGGCTACAATGAGCAGTTCTTC.

The rearrangement joins TRBV6-1 to TRBJ1-5; D remains unclear. Germline-derived CDR1 and CDR2 are MNHNS and SASEGT. Trimming took 10 bases from V and 3 from J, leaving 13 bases between them. The CDR3 extends over 13 amino acids. The CDR3 sequence: CAISDGPNQPQHF. DNA for the CDR3: TGTGCCATCTCGGACGGCCCCAATCAGCCCCAGCATTTT.

This clonotype was seen many times. The V call is TRBV2, the J call TRBJ2-1, with D possibly TRBD1 on 8 matching bases. Germline V lookup: CDR1 SNHLY, CDR2 FYNNEI. V dropped 10 bases and J dropped 5 bases, with 33 bases sitting between them. The CDR3 is 19 residues long. CDR3 in amino acids: CATGRTGKSLAVLDNEQFF. As DNA, the CDR3 is TGTGCCACAGGACGGACAGGGAAAAGCCTAGCGGTATTAGACAATGAGCAGTTCTTC.

This clonotype has only a few counts. Being one base from a much bigger clone, this may be a read error. J is TRBJ2-3 and V is TRBV11-2; D not certain. The CDR3 extends over 17 amino acids. Germline values: CDR1 SGHAT, CDR2 FQNNGV. CDR3 sequence: CASGFTGNPISTDTQYF. The CDR3 DNA follows: TGTGCCAGCGGCTTTACCGGAAATCCAATTAGCACAGATACGCAGTATTTT. Full variable domain (remainder filled in from reference TRBV11-2 and TRBJ2-3): EAGVAQSPRYKIIEKRQSVAFWCNPISGHATLYWYQQILGQGPKLLIQFQNNGVVDDSQLPKDRFSAERLKGVDSTLKIQPAKLEDSAVYLCASGFTGNPISTDTQYFGPGTRLTVL.

There are many counts of this clonotype. V usage is TRBV5-1 and J usage is TRBJ1-4; a weak D match, TRBD1 (6 bases). The V end was cut by 2 bases, the J end by 2 bases, with 19 bases between. The CDR3 totals 18 residues. Germline V gene sequence: CDR1 SGHRS, CDR2 YFSETQ. CDR3 coding DNA: TGCGCCAGCAGCTTCGACAGGTCAAAGCAGGTGACTAATGAAAAACTGTTTTTT. Its translation: CASSFDRSKQVTNEKLFF.

The genes are TRBV5-1 and TRBJ1-5; D uncertain. V was clipped by 7 bases and J by 0 bases, with 14 bases between them. The germline CDR1 and CDR2 sequences are SGHRS and YFSETQ. The CDR3 consists of 15 residues. The CDR3 DNA is TGCGCCAGCCAGAGTAACTCCTATAGCAATCAGCCCCAGCATTTT. Protein: CASQSNSYSNQPQHF.

In this sample, this clonotype turned up many times. The chain couples TRBV7-3 to TRBJ1-1, with D perhaps matching TRBD1 (5 bases). The CDR3 length is 14 residues. CDR1 is SGHTA, CDR2 FQGTGA, per germline. V lost 6 bases to trimming and J lost 1 base, with 12 bases between them. The CDR3 sequence: CASSWGPQNTEAFF. The CDR3, as DNA: TGTGCCAGCAGTTGGGGACCGCAGAACACTGAAGCTTTCTTT.

The chain carries TRBV7-9 and TRBJ2-7; D gene ambiguous. CDR3 size: 14 residues. Germline loops: CDR1 SEHNR, CDR2 FQNEAQ (reference sequence). Deletions cut 6 bases from V and 3 bases from J, with 15 bases between. The DNA of the CDR3 is TGTGCCAGCAGACCAGGCAGTACAGTCTACGAGCAGTACGTC. It yields the protein CASRPGSTVYEQYV.

The rearrangement links TRBV27 to TRBJ2-1; D possibly uses TRBD1 or TRBD2 (5 bases each). Trimming left V 5 bases short and J 0 bases short, with 23 bases between. The germline V gene encodes CDR1 MNHEY and CDR2 SMNVEV (reference sequence). This CDR3 is built from 19 residues. The DNA of the CDR3 is TGTGCCAGCAGTGTCCAGGGCGGGCTTATCTTTAGCTCCTACAATGAGCAGTTCTTC. This gives the protein CASSVQGGLIFSSYNEQFF.

This clonotype was observed many times. The chain uses TRBV5-1 and TRBJ2-1; 11 nucleotides agree with TRBD2. Trimming removed 1 base from V and 7 bases from J; junction bases left unmatched: 7. CDR1 SGHRS and CDR2 YFSETQ come from the germline V gene. CDR3 length: 16 residues. CDR3 bases: TGCGCCAGCAGCTTGCAACTGACTAGCGGGGTTAATGAGCAGTTCTTC. Translating gives CASSLQLTSGVNEQFF. Combining the CDR3 with reference TRBV5-1 and TRBJ2-1 gives the whole variable domain KAGVTQTPRYLIKTRGQQVTLSCSPISGHRSVSWYQQTPGQGLQFLFEYFSETQRNKGNFPGRFSGRQFSNSRSEMNVSTLELGDSALYLCASSLQLTSGVNEQFFGPGTRLTVL.

This clonotype was observed at least ten times. J is TRBJ1-2 and V is TRBV2, with TRBD1 identical over 8 bases. Germline V lookup: CDR1 SNHLY, CDR2 FYNNEI. V shed 3 bases, J shed 8 bases, and the junction held 5 bases outside the gene matches. CDR3 length equals 13 residues. The CDR3 reads CASSDRGRRGYTF. For the CDR3, the DNA is TGTGCCAGCAGTGACAGGGGGCGCAGAGGCTACACCTTC.

This clonotype has only a few counts. The chain joins TRBV29-1 to TRBJ2-5, with 8 bases identical to TRBD1. Germline V gene sequence: CDR1 SQVTM, CDR2 ANQGSEA. Trimming at V came to 6 bases and at J to 1 base, leaving 4 bases not matched to a gene. There are 13 residues in the CDR3. CDR3 nucleotides: TGCAGCGTAAACCAGGGGGCCCAAGAGACCCAGTACTTC. Its translation is CSVNQGAQETQYF.

This clonotype was counted many times. The rearrangement uses TRBV29-1 and TRBJ2-1; perhaps D is TRBD1 or TRBD2 (6 bases each). V was shortened by 7 bases and J by 9 bases, with 16 bases between the two germline ends. The V gene's germline CDR1 is SQVTM and CDR2 ANQGSEA. The length of the CDR3 is 12 residues. CDR3 loop: CSAEKGGFEQFF. The CDR3 region has the DNA TGCAGCGCGGAAAAGGGGGGTTTTGAGCAGTTCTTC.

CDR3 in amino acids: CSARAPGTSGTDYEQYF. The CDR3 DNA reads as TGCAGTGCTAGAGCTCCCGGGACTAGCGGGACTGACTACGAGCAGTACTTC. The V gene is TRBV20-1, the J gene TRBJ2-7; TRBD2 matches at 13 bases. CDR1 is DFQATT, CDR2 SNEGSKA, per germline (reference sequence). Trimming removed 1 base from V and 3 bases from J; junction bases left unmatched: 9. The CDR3 totals 17 residues.

This clonotype showed up many times. The V call is TRBV20-1, the J call TRBJ2-1; TRBD1 might be the D (5 bases). This CDR3 is built from 14 residues. CDR1 is DFQATT, CDR2 SNEGSKA, per germline (reference sequence). The CDR3 DNA is TGCCTCGCACATAGGGGCTACCGACACAATGAGCAGTTCTTC. Its translation is CLAHRGYRHNEQFF.

In its sample, this clonotype was seen many times. The chain has TRBV28 and TRBJ2-2; maybe TRBD1 (6 bases). This CDR3 has 14 residues. V shed 4 bases and J shed 4 bases, with 10 bases lying between them. The germline V gene encodes CDR1 MDHEN and CDR2 SYDVKM. The CDR3 loop reads CASSSGTFTGELFF. The DNA for the CDR3 is TGTGCCAGCAGTTCTGGGACATTCACCGGGGAGCTGTTTTTT.